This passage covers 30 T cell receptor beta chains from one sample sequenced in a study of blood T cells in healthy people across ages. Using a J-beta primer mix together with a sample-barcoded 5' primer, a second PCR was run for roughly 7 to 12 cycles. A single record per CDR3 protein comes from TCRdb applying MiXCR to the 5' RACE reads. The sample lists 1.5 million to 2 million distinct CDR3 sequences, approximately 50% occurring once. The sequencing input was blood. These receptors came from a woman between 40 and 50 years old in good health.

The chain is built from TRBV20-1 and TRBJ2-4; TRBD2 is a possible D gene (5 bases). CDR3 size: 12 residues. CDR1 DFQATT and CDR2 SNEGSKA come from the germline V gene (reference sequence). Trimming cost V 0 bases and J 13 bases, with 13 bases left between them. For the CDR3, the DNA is TGCAGTGCTAGAGATGATTCCCTAGCCCAGTACTTC. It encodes CSARDDSLAQYF.

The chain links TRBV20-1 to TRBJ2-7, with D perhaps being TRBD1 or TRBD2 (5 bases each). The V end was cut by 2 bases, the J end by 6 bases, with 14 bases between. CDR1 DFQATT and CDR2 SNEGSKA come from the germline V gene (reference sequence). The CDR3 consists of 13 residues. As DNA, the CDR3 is TGCAGTGCTAGAAAGGGACCCTACGGCGAGCAGTACTTC. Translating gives CSARKGPYGEQYF.

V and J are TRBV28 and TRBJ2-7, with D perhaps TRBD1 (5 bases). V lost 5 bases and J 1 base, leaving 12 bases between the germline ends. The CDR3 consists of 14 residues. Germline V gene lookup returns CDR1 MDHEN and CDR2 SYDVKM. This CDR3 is CASSRTGGSYEQYV. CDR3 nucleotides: TGTGCCAGCAGTCGCACAGGTGGGTCCTACGAGCAGTACGTC.

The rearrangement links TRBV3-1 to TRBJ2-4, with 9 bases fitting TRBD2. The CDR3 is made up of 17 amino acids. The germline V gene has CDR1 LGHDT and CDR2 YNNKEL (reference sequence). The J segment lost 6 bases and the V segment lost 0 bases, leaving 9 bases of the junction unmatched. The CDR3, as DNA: TGTGCCAGCAGCCAAGATCCTAGCGGGGTGCTGATAAACATTCAGTACTTC. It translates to CASSQDPSGVLINIQYF.

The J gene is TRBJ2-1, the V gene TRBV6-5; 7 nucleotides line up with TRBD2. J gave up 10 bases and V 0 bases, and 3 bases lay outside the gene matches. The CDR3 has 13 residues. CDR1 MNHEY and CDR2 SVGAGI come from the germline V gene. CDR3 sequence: CASSYSLADEQFF. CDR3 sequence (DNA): TGTGCCAGCAGTTACTCCCTAGCGGACGAGCAGTTCTTC.

CDR3 sequence reads: CSARNRGETQYF. The CDR3 nucleotides read TGCAGTGCTAGGAATCGAGGAGAGACCCAGTACTTC. The genes are TRBV20-1 and TRBJ2-5; D ambiguous. The germline gives CDR1 DFQATT, CDR2 SNEGSKA (reference sequence). The CDR3 extends over 12 amino acids. The V and J ends lost 3 bases and 4 bases respectively, with 9 bases between them.

CDR3 DNA sequence: TGTGCCAGCAGTTACTCGGCTAGCCTCCAAGAGACCCAGTACTTC. It is translated as CASSYSASLQETQYF. The chain links TRBV6-5 to TRBJ2-5, with D maybe TRBD2 (5 bases). This CDR3 comprises 15 residues. The V gene lost 0 bases and the J gene lost 1 base, with 9 bases spanning the gap. Germline CDR1 and CDR2: MNHEY and SVGAGI.

CDR3 sequence: CASGPGTAKKETQYF. Here the CDR3 DNA reads TGTGCTAGTGGACCCGGGACAGCGAAAAAAGAGACCCAGTACTTC. This chain uses TRBV12-5 with TRBJ2-5; 7 bases are shared with TRBD1. The germline V gene encodes CDR1 LGHNT and CDR2 FRNRAP. The V segment lost 6 bases and the J segment 3 bases; nucleotides outside the gene matches: 10. This CDR3 spans 15 amino acids.

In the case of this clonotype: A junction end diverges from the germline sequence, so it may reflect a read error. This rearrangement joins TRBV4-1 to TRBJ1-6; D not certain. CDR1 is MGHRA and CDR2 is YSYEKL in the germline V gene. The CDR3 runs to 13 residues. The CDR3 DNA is TGCGCCTGCAGCCAAGATCAGCGGCCACCCCTCCACTTT. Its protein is CACSQDQRPPLHF.

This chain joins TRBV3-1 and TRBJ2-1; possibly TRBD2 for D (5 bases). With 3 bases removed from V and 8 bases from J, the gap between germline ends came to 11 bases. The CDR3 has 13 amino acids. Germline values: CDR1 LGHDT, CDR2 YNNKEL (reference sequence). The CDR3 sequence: CASSQMREDEQFF. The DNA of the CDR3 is TGTGCCAGCAGCCAGATGAGGGAAGATGAGCAGTTCTTC.

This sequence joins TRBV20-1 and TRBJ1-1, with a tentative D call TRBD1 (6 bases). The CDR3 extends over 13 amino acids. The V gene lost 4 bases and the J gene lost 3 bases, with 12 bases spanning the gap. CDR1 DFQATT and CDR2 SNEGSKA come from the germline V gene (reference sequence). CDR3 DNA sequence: TGCAGTGCTATAGAGGGACAACACACTGAAGCTTTCTTT. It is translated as CSAIEGQHTEAFF.

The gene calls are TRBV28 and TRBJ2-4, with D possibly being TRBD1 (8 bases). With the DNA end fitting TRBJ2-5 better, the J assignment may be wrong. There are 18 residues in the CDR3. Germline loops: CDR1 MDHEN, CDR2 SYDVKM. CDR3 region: CASSTQGGALKTQETQYF. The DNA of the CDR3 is TGTGCCAGCAGTACACAGGGGGGGGCGTTGAAAACTCAAGAGACCCAGTACTTC.

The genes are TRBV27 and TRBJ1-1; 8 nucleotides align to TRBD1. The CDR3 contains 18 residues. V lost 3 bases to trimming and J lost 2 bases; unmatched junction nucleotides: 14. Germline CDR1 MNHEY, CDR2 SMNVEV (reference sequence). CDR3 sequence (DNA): TGTGCCAGCAGTTTTAGGTGGATTACCCAGGGGGCTAACACTGAAGCTTTCTTT. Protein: CASSFRWITQGANTEAFF.

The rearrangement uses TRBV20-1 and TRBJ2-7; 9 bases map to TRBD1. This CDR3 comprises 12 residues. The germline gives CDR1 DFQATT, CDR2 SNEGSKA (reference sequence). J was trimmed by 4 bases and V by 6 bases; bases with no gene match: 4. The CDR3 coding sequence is TGCAGTGCAGGGGACAGGGAATACGAGCAGTACTTC. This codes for CSAGDREYEQYF.

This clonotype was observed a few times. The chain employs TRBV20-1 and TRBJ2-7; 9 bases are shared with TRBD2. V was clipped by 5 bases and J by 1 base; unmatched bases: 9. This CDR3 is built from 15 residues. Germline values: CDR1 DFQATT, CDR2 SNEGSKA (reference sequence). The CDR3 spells CSAPNLAGFSYEQYF. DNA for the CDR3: TGCAGTGCTCCAAACCTAGCGGGGTTTTCCTACGAGCAGTACTTC.

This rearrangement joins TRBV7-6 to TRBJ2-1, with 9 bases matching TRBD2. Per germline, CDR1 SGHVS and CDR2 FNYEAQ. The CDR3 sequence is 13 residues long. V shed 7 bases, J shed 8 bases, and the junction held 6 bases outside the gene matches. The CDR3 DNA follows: TGTGCCAGCATTGGCGGGGGGGCCGATGAGCAGTTCTTC. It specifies CASIGGGADEQFF.

The CDR3 reads CRVAGRQPRSSYEQYF. The CDR3 coding sequence is TGCAGAGTAGCGGGCCGACAACCTAGGAGCTCCTACGAGCAGTACTTC. The chain is built from TRBV20-1 and TRBJ2-7; 7 bases are shared with TRBD2. CDR3 length: 16 amino acids. Germline CDR1 DFQATT, CDR2 SNEGSKA (reference sequence).

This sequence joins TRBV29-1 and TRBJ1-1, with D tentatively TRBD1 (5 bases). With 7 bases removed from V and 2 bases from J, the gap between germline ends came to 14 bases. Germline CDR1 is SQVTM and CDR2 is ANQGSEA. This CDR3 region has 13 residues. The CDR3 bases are TGCAGCGCTGATCGGGGGGAAAACACTGAAGCTTTCTTT. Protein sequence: CSADRGENTEAFF.

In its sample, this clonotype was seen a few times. CDR3 sequence (DNA): TGTGCCAGCTCACCACTAGTAAGGACCTCTGAGACCCAGTACTTC. It specifies CASSPLVRTSETQYF. The V gene is TRBV18, the J gene TRBJ2-5; D gene ambiguous. CDR1 and CDR2 (germline): KGHSH, LQKENI. The CDR3 loop spans 15 amino acids. V was pared by 1 base and J by 5 bases, with 14 bases between.

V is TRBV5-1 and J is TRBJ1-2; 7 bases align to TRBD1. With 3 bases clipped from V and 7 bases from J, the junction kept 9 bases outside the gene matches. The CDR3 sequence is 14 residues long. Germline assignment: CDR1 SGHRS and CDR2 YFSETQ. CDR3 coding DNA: TGCGCCAGCAGCTCCGGACAGGTTAATTTTGGCTACACCTTC. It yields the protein CASSSGQVNFGYTF.

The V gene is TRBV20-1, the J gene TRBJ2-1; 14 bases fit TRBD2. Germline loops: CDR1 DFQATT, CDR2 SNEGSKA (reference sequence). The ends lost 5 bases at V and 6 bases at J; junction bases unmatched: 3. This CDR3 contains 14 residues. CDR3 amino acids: CSAGGTSGGNEQFF. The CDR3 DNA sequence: TGCAGTGCTGGGGGGACTAGCGGGGGCAATGAGCAGTTCTTC.

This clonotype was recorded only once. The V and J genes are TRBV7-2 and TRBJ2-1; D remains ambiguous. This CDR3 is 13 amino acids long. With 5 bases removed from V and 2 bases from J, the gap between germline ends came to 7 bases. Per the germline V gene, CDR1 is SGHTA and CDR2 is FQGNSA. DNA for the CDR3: TGTGCCAGCAGCATGGGGACCTACAATGAGCAGTTCTTC. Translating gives CASSMGTYNEQFF.

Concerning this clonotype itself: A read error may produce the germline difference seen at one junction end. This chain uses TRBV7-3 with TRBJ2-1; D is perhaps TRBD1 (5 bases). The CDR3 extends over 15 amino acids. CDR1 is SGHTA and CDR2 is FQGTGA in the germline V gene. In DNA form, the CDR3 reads TGTGCCAACAGCTTAGAGTACAGGACCTACAATGAGCAGTTCTTC. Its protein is CANSLEYRTYNEQFF. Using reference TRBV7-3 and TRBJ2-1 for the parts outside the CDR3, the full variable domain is GAGVSQTPSNKVTEKGKYVELRCDPISGHTALYWYRQSLGQGPEFLIYFQGTGAADDSGLPNDRFFAVRPEGSVSTLKIQRTERGDSAVYLCANSLEYRTYNEQFFGPGTRLTVL.

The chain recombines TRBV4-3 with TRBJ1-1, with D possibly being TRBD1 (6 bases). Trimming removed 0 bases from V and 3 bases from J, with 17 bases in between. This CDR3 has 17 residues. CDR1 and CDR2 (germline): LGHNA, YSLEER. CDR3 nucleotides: TGCGCCAGCAGCCAAGAATTCGGGAGGACAGTCTACACTGAAGCTTTCTTT. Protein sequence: CASSQEFGRTVYTEAFF.

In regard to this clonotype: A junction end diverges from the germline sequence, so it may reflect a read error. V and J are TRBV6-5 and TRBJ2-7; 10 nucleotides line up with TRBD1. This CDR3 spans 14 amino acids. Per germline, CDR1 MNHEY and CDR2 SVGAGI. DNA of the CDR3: TGTGTCAGCAGTCCACGGGACAGGGGATACGAGCAGTACTTC. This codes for CVSSPRDRGYEQYF.

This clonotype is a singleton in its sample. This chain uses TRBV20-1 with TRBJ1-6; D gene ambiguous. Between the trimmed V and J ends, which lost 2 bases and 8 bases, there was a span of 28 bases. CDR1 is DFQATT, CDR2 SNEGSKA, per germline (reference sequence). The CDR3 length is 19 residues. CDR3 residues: CSARRRTPPISHDDSPLHF. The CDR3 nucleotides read TGCAGTGCTAGACGAAGAACTCCCCCTATAAGCCATGACGATTCACCCCTCCACTTT.

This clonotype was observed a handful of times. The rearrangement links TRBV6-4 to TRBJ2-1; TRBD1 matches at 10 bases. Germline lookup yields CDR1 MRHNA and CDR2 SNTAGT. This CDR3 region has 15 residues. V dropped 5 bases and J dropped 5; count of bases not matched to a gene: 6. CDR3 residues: CASSSTGTGDNEQFF. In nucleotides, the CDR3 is TGTGCCAGCAGTTCCACCGGGACAGGGGACAATGAGCAGTTCTTC.

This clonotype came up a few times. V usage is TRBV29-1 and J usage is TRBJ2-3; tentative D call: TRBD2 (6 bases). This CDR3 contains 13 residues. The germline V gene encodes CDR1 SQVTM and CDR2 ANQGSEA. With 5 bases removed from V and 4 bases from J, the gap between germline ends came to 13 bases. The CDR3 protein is CSVQGGGADTQYF. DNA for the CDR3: TGCAGCGTTCAAGGCGGAGGGGCAGATACGCAGTATTTT.

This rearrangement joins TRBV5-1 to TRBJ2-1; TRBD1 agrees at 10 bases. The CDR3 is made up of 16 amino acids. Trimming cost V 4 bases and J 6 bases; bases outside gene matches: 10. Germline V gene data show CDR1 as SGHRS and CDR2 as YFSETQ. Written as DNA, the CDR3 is TGCGCCAGCAGCGACCGCCGGGACAGGGGAAGCAATGAGCAGTTCTTC. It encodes CASSDRRDRGSNEQFF.

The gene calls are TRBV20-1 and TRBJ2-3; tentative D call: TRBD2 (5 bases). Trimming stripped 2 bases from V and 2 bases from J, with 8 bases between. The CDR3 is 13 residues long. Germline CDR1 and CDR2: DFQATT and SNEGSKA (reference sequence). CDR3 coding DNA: TGCAGTGCTAGACGAGGGAACACAGATACGCAGTATTTT. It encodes CSARRGNTDTQYF.